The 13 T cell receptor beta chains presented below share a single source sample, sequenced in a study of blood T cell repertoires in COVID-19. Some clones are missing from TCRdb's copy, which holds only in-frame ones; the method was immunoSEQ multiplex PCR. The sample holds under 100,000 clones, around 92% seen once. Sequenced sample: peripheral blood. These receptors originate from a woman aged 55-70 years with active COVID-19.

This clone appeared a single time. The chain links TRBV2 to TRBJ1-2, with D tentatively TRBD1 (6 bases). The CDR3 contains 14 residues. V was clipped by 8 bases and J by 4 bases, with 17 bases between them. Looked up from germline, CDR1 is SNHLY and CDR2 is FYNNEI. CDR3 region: CASDVLRGGYGYTF. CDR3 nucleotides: TGTGCCAGCGACGTACTCAGGGGTGGCTATGGCTACACCTTC.

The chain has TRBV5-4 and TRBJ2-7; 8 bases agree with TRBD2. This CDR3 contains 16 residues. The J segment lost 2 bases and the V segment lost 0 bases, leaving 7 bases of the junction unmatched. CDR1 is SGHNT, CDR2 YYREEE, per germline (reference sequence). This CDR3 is CASSLEVASGPYEQYF. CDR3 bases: TGTGCCAGCAGCTTGGAGGTCGCTAGCGGGCCCTACGAGCAGTACTTC.

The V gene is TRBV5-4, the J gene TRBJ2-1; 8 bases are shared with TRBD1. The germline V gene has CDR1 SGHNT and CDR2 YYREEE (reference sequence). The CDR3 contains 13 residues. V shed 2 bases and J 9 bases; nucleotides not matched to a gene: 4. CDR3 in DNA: TGTGCCAGCAGCTTAGACGGACAGGGTGAGCAGTTCTTC. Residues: CASSLDGQGEQFF.

Here the CDR3 DNA reads TGTGCCAGCTCAGAGATGACAGGGGGGAGTGGCGAGCAGTACTTC. It is translated as CASSEMTGGSGEQYF. The chain links TRBV18 to TRBJ2-7, with TRBD1 matching 9 bases. CDR3 length: 15 amino acids. The germline V gene encodes CDR1 KGHSH and CDR2 LQKENI. The V segment lost 5 bases and the J segment 6 bases; nucleotides outside the gene matches: 11.

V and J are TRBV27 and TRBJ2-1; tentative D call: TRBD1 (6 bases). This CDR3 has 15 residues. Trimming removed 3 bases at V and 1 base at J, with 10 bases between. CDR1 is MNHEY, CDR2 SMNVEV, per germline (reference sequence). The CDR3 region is CASSFFRGSYNEQFF. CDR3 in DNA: TGTGCCAGCAGTTTCTTCAGGGGATCCTACAATGAGCAGTTCTTC.

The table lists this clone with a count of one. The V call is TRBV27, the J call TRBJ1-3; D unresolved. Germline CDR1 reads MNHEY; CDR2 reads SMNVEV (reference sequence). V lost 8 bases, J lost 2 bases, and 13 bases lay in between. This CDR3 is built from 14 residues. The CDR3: CASPATCAGNTIYF. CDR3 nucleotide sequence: TGTGCCAGCCCCGCCACATGTGCTGGAAACACCATATATTTT.

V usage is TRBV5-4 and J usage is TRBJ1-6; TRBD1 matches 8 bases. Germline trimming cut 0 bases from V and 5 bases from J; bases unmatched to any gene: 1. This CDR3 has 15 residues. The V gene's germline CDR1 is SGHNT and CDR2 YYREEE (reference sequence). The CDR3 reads CASSLDRGNNSPLHF. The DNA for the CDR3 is TGTGCCAGCAGCTTGGACAGGGGGAATAATTCACCCCTCCACTTT.

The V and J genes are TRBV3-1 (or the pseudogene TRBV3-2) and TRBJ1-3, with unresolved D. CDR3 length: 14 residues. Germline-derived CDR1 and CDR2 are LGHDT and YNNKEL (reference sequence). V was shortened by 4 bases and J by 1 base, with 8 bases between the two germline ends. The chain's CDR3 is CASSPYGSGNTIYF. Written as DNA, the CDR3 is TGTGCCAGCAGCCCCTACGGGTCTGGAAACACCATATATTTT.

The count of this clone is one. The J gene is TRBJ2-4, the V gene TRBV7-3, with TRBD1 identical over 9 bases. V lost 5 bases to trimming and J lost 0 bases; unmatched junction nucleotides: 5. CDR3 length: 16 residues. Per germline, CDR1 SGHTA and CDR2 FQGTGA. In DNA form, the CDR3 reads TGTGCCAGCAGCCCAGGACAGGGGCTAGCCAAAAACATTCAGTACTTC. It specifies CASSPGQGLAKNIQYF.

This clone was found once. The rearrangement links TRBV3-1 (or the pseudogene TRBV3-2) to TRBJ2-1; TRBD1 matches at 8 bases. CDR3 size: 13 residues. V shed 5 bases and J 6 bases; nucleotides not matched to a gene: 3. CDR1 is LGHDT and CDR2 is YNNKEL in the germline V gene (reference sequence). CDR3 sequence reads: CASSWTGSNEQFF. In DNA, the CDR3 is TGTGCCAGCAGCTGGACAGGGTCCAATGAGCAGTTCTTC.

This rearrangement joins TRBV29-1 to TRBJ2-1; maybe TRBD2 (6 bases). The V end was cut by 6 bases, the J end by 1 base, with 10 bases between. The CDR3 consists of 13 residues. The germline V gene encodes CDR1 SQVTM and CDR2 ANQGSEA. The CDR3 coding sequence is TGCAGCGTGGTAGCGGATTCCTACAATGAGCAGTTCTTC. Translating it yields CSVVADSYNEQFF.

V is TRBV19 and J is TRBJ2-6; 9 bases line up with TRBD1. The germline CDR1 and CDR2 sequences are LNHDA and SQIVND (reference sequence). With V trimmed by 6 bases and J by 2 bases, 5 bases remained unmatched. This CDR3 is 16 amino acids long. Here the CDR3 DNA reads TGTGCCAGTAGAGGACAGGGGCGAGCTGGGGCCAACGTCCTGACTTTC. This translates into CASRGQGRAGANVLTF.

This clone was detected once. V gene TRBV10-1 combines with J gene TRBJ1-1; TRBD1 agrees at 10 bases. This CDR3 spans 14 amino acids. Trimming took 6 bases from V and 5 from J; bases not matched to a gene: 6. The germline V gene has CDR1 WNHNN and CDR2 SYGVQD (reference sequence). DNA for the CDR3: TGCGCCAGCAGCTCGGGACAGGGGAGGACTGAAGCTTTCTTT. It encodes CASSSGQGRTEAFF.